This T cell receptor beta chain emerged from a study of T cell responses to AZD1222 COVID-19 vaccine. Regarding the study as a whole: Dominant CD4 TCR responses targeted spike regions 160-218 and 743-854. In a largely white British group with more females than males, clonal diversity was possibly underestimated. Compared with day 0, the breadth and depth of the Spike-specific TCR repertoire rose significantly after two doses of AZD1222. Within unmutated variant regions lay the reported targets of nearly half of spike-specific TCRs.

To note about this clone: Its antigen is unidentified.

TCRdb keeps only in-frame clones here, not all; method: immunoSEQ multiplex PCR. The sample includes about 160,000 clones, more than 85% of them seen just once. V was shortened by 4 bases and J by 3 bases, with 15 bases between the two germline ends. CDR3 length: 15 amino acids. Germline V CDR1 and CDR2: SQVTM, ANQGSEA. The J gene is TRBJ1-4, the V gene TRBV29-1, with D possibly TRBD1 on 5 matching bases. The specimen comprised peripheral blood, sampled 28 days after the second AZD1222 dose. The origin of this receptor is an adult who received the AZD1222 COVID-19 vaccine. DNA of the CDR3: TGCAGCGTTGGGGGCCGGCGGGGGGCTAATGAAAAACTGTTTTTT. It codes for CSVGGRRGANEKLFF.